One sample yielded the 27 T cell receptor beta chains listed below, sequenced in a study of post-analysis software for immune sequencing data. General observations from the study: Five or six TRBV segments, including TRBV5-6, TRBV5-1 and TRBV20-1, were more frequent in patients than controls.

No cognate antigen is known for these TCRs. Incorporated into the TCR beta cDNA libraries were unique molecular identifiers, which served to reduce PCR and sequencing biases. TCRdb used MiXCR to reprocess the PCR reads, holding one entry per CDR3 protein. The sample has hundreds of thousands of distinct CDR3 sequences; 59% are singletons. Material: blood. The source is a girl aged 2 to 10 with multiple sclerosis.

The gene calls are TRBV7-2 and TRBJ2-1; 8 bases are shared with TRBD1. This CDR3 is built from 15 residues. Germline CDR1 reads SGHTA; CDR2 reads FQGNSA. With V trimmed by 2 bases and J by 5 bases, 5 bases remained unmatched. In DNA, the CDR3 is TGTGCCAGCAGCTTAAGGGACAGGTGGGACAATGAGCAGTTCTTC. Its translation is CASSLRDRWDNEQFF. The variable domain in full, completed from reference TRBV7-2 and TRBJ2-1, reads GAGVSQSPSNKVTEKGKDVELRCDPISGHTALYWYRQSLGQGLEFLIYFQGNSAPDKSGLPSDRFSAERTGGSVSTLTIQRTQQEDSAVYLCASSLRDRWDNEQFFGPGTRLTVL.

The chain has TRBV7-9 and TRBJ2-7; D unresolved. Germline CDR1 and CDR2: SEHNR and FQNEAQ (reference sequence). Trimming cost V 1 base and J 0 bases, with 10 bases left between them. This CDR3 comprises 15 residues. The CDR3 DNA is TGTGCCAGCAGCTTAGACTCTTGGAGCTCCTACGAGCAGTACTTC. This encodes CASSLDSWSSYEQYF.

The chain carries TRBV11-2 and TRBJ1-2, with 8 nucleotides matching TRBD1. The CDR3 extends over 17 amino acids. Germline CDR1 and CDR2: SGHAT and FQNNGV. The ends lost 4 bases at V and 8 bases at J; junction bases unmatched: 18. The chain's CDR3 is CASSSGINTGGTGGYTF. CDR3 nucleotides: TGTGCCAGCAGCTCCGGAATTAATACAGGGGGAACGGGCGGCTACACCTTC.

The gene calls are TRBV5-1 and TRBJ2-7; D remains ambiguous. The CDR3 spans 14 residues. The germline V and J ends were trimmed by 1 base and 3 bases, with 11 bases remaining between them. Germline V gives CDR1 SGHRS, CDR2 YFSETQ. CDR3 region: CASSLSLENYEQYF. CDR3 in DNA: TGCGCCAGCAGCTTGAGTCTAGAAAACTACGAGCAGTACTTC.

The chain links TRBV7-8 to TRBJ2-2; 7 bases line up with TRBD1. V lost 3 bases, J lost 3 bases, and 7 bases stayed unmatched. CDR1 and CDR2 from the germline V gene are SGHVS and FQNEAQ. The CDR3 totals 16 residues. CDR3 in amino acids: CASSFLGQADTGELFF. The CDR3 DNA follows: TGTGCCAGCAGCTTTTTAGGACAGGCGGACACCGGGGAGCTGTTTTTT.

The rearrangement joins TRBV20-1 to TRBJ2-5; 14 positions match TRBD2. Trimming took 6 bases from V and 3 from J; bases not matched to a gene: 9. CDR1 is DFQATT and CDR2 is SNEGSKA in the germline V gene (reference sequence). This CDR3 region has 16 residues. This CDR3 reads CSAKRPGLAGEETQYF. Here the CDR3 DNA reads TGCAGTGCCAAAAGACCGGGACTAGCGGGAGAAGAGACCCAGTACTTC.

CDR3 region: CSVGASGGANEQFF. The CDR3 DNA follows: TGCAGCGTGGGGGCTAGCGGGGGGGCAAATGAGCAGTTCTTC. This chain joins TRBV29-1 and TRBJ2-1; 12 bases line up with TRBD2. V was clipped by 6 bases and J by 7 bases; unmatched bases: 7. The germline CDR1 and CDR2 sequences are SQVTM and ANQGSEA. The CDR3 is made up of 14 amino acids.

The rearrangement links TRBV20-1 to TRBJ2-7; D is perhaps TRBD1 or TRBD2 (5 bases each). The CDR3 length is 14 residues. Germline loops: CDR1 DFQATT, CDR2 SNEGSKA (reference sequence). V gave up 6 bases and J gave up 1 base, with 16 bases separating them. The CDR3 protein is CSADRDPRSYEQYF. CDR3 DNA sequence: TGCAGTGCAGACCGGGACCCCCGGTCCTACGAGCAGTACTTC.

Written as DNA, the CDR3 is TGTGCCAGCAGCTTACGGGGCGGCCTCTCCTACGAGCAGTACTTC. This sequence encodes CASSLRGGLSYEQYF. The chain joins TRBV11-2 to TRBJ2-7; either TRBD1 or TRBD2 may fit D (5 bases each). V shed 2 bases and J shed 0 bases, with 11 bases lying between them. Germline V gene data show CDR1 as SGHAT and CDR2 as FQNNGV. The CDR3 runs 15 residues. The full variable domain, with the rest looked up from reference TRBV11-2 and TRBJ2-7, is EAGVAQSPRYKIIEKRQSVAFWCNPISGHATLYWYQQILGQGPKLLIQFQNNGVVDDSQLPKDRFSAERLKGVDSTLKIQPAKLEDSAVYLCASSLRGGLSYEQYFGPGTRLTVT.

V usage is TRBV29-1 and J usage is TRBJ1-4; no firm D call. Germline CDR1 SQVTM, CDR2 ANQGSEA. The CDR3 loop spans 16 amino acids. V was shortened by 0 bases and J by 7 bases, with 18 bases between the two germline ends. The CDR3 protein is CSVEDPSASGGEKLFF. The CDR3 DNA follows: TGCAGCGTTGAAGACCCTTCAGCGTCCGGAGGTGAAAAACTGTTTTTT.

The V gene is TRBV5-1, the J gene TRBJ2-3; 7 bases are a match to TRBD1. Losses at the gene ends were 9 bases for V and 1 base for J; bases not matched to a gene: 5. The V gene's germline CDR1 is SGHRS and CDR2 YFSETQ. CDR3 length: 13 amino acids. CDR3: CATHGQGTDTQYF. DNA of the CDR3: TGCGCCACGCACGGACAGGGCACAGATACGCAGTATTTT.

This clonotype was counted only a few times. The rearrangement links TRBV20-1 to TRBJ1-5, with D unclear. V was trimmed by 1 base and J by 3 bases, leaving 10 bases between them. Germline CDR1 is DFQATT and CDR2 is SNEGSKA (reference sequence). This CDR3 is 14 amino acids long. CDR3 nucleotide sequence: TGCAGTGCTAGAGCCGGGGAGGCCAATCAGCCCCAGCATTTT. It is translated as CSARAGEANQPQHF.

With regard to this clonotype: One end of the junction is discordant with germline, which a read error may explain. The chain has TRBV6-2 or TRBV6-3 and TRBJ2-1; perhaps TRBD2 as D (5 bases). Germline V gene lookup returns CDR1 MNHEY and CDR2 SVGEGT. The CDR3 has 12 residues. Here the CDR3 DNA reads TGTGCCAGCAGTTACCCGGGGAATGAGCGGTTCTTC. This codes for CASSYPGNERFF.

This chain connects TRBV9 to TRBJ2-1, with no clear D. The germline gives CDR1 SGDLS, CDR2 YYNGEE. V dropped 0 bases and J dropped 8 bases, with 9 bases sitting between them. The CDR3 has 13 residues. The DNA for the CDR3 is TGTGCCAGCAGCGTAGTAGTGGACGATGAGCAGTTCTTC. Its translation is CASSVVVDDEQFF.

CDR3 sequence reads: CAISETGTGVEDYGYTF. In DNA form, the CDR3 reads TGTGCCATCAGTGAAACCGGGACAGGGGTCGAGGACTATGGCTACACCTTC. V and J are TRBV10-3 and TRBJ1-2; 10 nucleotides align to TRBD1. Germline V gene sequence: CDR1 ENHRY, CDR2 SYGVKD. CDR3 length: 17 amino acids. V was clipped by 3 bases and J by 3 bases; unmatched bases: 10.

The chain links TRBV14 to TRBJ1-2, with D perhaps TRBD1 (5 bases). Per germline, CDR1 SGHDN and CDR2 FVKESK. The CDR3 has 15 amino acids. V was clipped by 0 bases and J by 3 bases, with 11 bases between them. CDR3 amino acids: CASSQDRRGHYGYTF. CDR3 DNA: TGTGCCAGCAGCCAAGATCGGAGGGGCCACTATGGCTACACCTTC. The variable domain in full, with the rest retrieved from reference TRBV14 and TRBJ1-2, is EAGVTQFPSHSVIEKGQTVTLRCDPISGHDNLYWYRRVMGKEIKFLLHFVKESKQDESGMPNNRFLAERTGGTYSTLKVQPAELEDSGVYFCASSQDRRGHYGYTFGSGTRLTVV.

The CDR3 DNA follows: TGTGCCAGCAGTTTAACTCAGCGGGGACAAGAGCAGTTCTTC. Translating it yields CASSLTQRGQEQFF. This chain uses TRBV12-3 or TRBV12-4 with TRBJ2-1; TRBD2 is a possible D gene (7 bases). This CDR3 has 14 amino acids. With 2 bases removed from V and 10 bases from J, the gap between germline ends came to 15 bases.

This clonotype was detected a few times. The chain couples TRBV29-1 to TRBJ2-7, with TRBD2 matching 9 bases. J gave up 2 bases and V 6 bases, and 8 bases lay outside the gene matches. The CDR3 length is 14 residues. Germline V CDR1 and CDR2: SQVTM, ANQGSEA. CDR3 region: CSVYSGRPPYEQYF. CDR3 DNA: TGCAGCGTCTATAGCGGGAGACCTCCCTACGAGCAGTACTTC.

This sequence joins TRBV27 and TRBJ2-7; TRBD1 aligns across 9 bases. The CDR3 covers 17 residues. Germline CDR1 and CDR2: MNHEY and SMNVEV (reference sequence). V was pared by 5 bases and J by 2 bases, with 13 bases of the junction left unmatched. Here the CDR3 DNA reads TGTGCCAGCAGTCAGATAGGGACAGGGTTGTATGCCTACGAGCAGTACTTC. Amino acid sequence: CASSQIGTGLYAYEQYF.

The V call is TRBV14, the J call TRBJ1-1, with TRBD1 matching over 11 bases. Germline-derived CDR1 and CDR2 are SGHDN and FVKESK. The CDR3 length is 16 residues. J gave up 5 bases and V 6 bases, and 11 bases lay outside the gene matches. As DNA, the CDR3 is TGTGCCAGCAGTCCCAGGACAGGGGGCGATGGTACTGAAGCTTTCTTT. It yields the protein CASSPRTGGDGTEAFF.

This chain links TRBV29-1 with TRBJ1-1; 10 bases map to TRBD1. The CDR3 length is 14 residues. With V trimmed by 5 bases and J by 6 bases, 9 bases remained unmatched. Germline-derived CDR1 and CDR2 are SQVTM and ANQGSEA. The CDR3 protein is CSVLPGQGFPEAFF. The CDR3 bases are TGCAGCGTTTTACCGGGACAGGGGTTCCCTGAAGCTTTCTTT.

J is TRBJ2-7 and V is TRBV7-9; 9 nucleotides align to TRBD2. The germline gives CDR1 SEHNR, CDR2 FQNEAQ (reference sequence). The CDR3 covers 18 residues. V shed 0 bases, J shed 0 bases, and the junction held 9 bases outside the gene matches. DNA for the CDR3: TGTGCCAGCAGCTTAGCTAGCGGGAGAGCCCAAAACTCCTACGAGCAGTACTTC. This sequence encodes CASSLASGRAQNSYEQYF. The complete variable domain, with remaining parts taken from reference TRBV7-9 and TRBJ2-7, reads DTGVSQNPRHKITKRGQNVTFRCDPISEHNRLYWYRQTLGQGPEFLTYFQNEAQLEKSRLLSDRFSAERPKGSFSTLEIQRTEQGDSAMYLCASSLASGRAQNSYEQYFGPGTRLTVT.

The genes are TRBV20-1 and TRBJ1-2, with 7 bases fitting TRBD1. Germline V gives CDR1 DFQATT, CDR2 SNEGSKA (reference sequence). The CDR3 sequence is 13 residues long. The CDR3 nucleotides read TGCAGGCCTGGAGGGCAGGGGGGCTATGGCTACACCTTC. Its translation: CRPGGQGGYGYTF.

The genes are TRBV10-3 and TRBJ2-1; D gene unclear. The CDR3 has 11 amino acids. From germline, CDR1 is ENHRY and CDR2 SYGVKD. V was shortened by 3 bases and J by 7 bases, with 4 bases between the two germline ends. This CDR3 is CAISESNEQFF. Here the CDR3 DNA reads TGTGCCATCAGTGAATCAAATGAGCAGTTCTTC.

The gene calls are TRBV2 and TRBJ2-1; possible D gene TRBD2, 6 bases. This CDR3 contains 14 residues. V was pared by 7 bases and J by 0 bases, with 10 bases between. CDR1 is SNHLY, CDR2 FYNNEI, per germline. DNA of the CDR3: TGTGCCAGCACCGGACTACTCTCCTACAATGAGCAGTTCTTC. It is translated as CASTGLLSYNEQFF.

The chain carries TRBV6-4 and TRBJ2-1; the match to TRBD2 covers 14 bases. This CDR3 has 17 amino acids. Germline CDR1 MRHNA, CDR2 SNTAGT. V was pared by 6 bases and J by 1 base, with 5 bases of the junction left unmatched. This CDR3 reads CASRTSGGAGSYNEQFF. DNA for the CDR3: TGTGCCAGCAGGACTAGCGGGGGGGCCGGTTCCTACAATGAGCAGTTCTTC.

This clonotype appeared a few times. The CDR3 loop is CPGVPVTRRRDEQFF. In nucleotides, the CDR3 is TGCCCGGGGGTCCCCGTGACTAGGAGGCGCGATGAGCAGTTCTTC. The chain carries TRBV29-1 and TRBJ2-1, with D possibly matching TRBD2 (6 bases). This CDR3 comprises 15 residues. CDR1 is SQVTM and CDR2 is ANQGSEA in the germline V gene.